The clone carrying this TCR beta chain was seen a single time. The CDR3 covers 16 residues. V was pared by 3 bases and J by 7 bases, with 11 bases of the junction left unmatched. The V gene's germline CDR1 is ENHRY and CDR2 SYGVKD. This sample was included in a study of blood T cell repertoires in COVID-19. Only in-frame clones appear in the TCRdb table, and some are missing; sequencing was by immunoSEQ multiplex PCR. The sample lists about 130,000 clones; about 85% were seen once. The specimen sequenced was peripheral blood. The V and J genes are TRBV10-3 and TRBJ1-2; 10 bases line up with TRBD1. This clonotype originated in a man aged 60 to 75 with acute or convalescent COVID-19. CDR3 loop: CAISEYRDRGAIGYTF. CDR3 DNA: TGTGCCATCAGTGAATATAGGGACAGGGGTGCGATTGGCTACACCTTC.